This T cell receptor beta chain appears in the sequencing data of a study of CD8 T cells in Susac syndrome. Healthy donors, matched for age and sex, constituted the control group. The TEMRA cells underwent FACS enrichment, while the CD8+ and CD4+ T cells underwent negative isolation. RNA in amounts of about 0.5 to 1 ug was reverse transcribed with random hexamers. TCR beta CDR3 was amplified by immunoSEQ covering 54 Vbeta and 13 Jbeta. TCRdb recomputed calls from the immunoSEQ multiplex PCR reads with MiXCR, one row per CDR3 protein. The repertoire holds roughly 200,000 distinct CDR3 sequences, with approximately 95% as singletons. Trimming removed 5 bases at V and 6 bases at J, with 11 bases between. The CDR3 is made up of 13 amino acids.

The sequencing input was CD4+ T cells from PBMCs. The V call is TRBV12-3 or TRBV12-4, the J call TRBJ2-4; D remains ambiguous. This clonotype originated in a human donor in good health. The CDR3 DNA reads TGTGCCAGCAGTCTATTGGACGGAAACATTCAGTACTTC. Translated: CASSLLDGNIQYF.